The clone carrying this TCR beta chain was seen only a few times. Using immunoSEQ multiplex PCR, the repertoire was profiled, and TCRdb retains in-frame clones only, with some absent. The data hold 9,500 to 15,000 clones, with 82% observed a single time. These data belong to a study of sequential checkpoint blockade in melanoma. For the study at large: Patients were randomized 1:1 to nivolumab-then-ipilimumab or ipilimumab-then-nivolumab first-line.

This CDR3 has 17 amino acids. V trimming: 0 bases; J trimming: 2 bases; junction bases outside the gene matches: 5. Germline CDR1 and CDR2: MGHRA and YSYEKL. The treatment was: randomized to nivolumab then ipilimumab (arm A) or the reverse (arm B). PBMC sorting kept live CD3+CD8+ cells without CD19 or CD56. Sequencing used CD8+ T cells sorted from blood (inferred from file names), obtained from a patient given nivolumab and ipilimumab in sequence. The clonotype originates from a human donor with melanoma. V is TRBV4-1 and J is TRBJ2-3; 10 nucleotides agree with TRBD2. CDR3 sequence: CASSQDLLAGVTDTQYF. The CDR3 bases are TGCGCCAGCAGCCAAGATCTCCTAGCGGGGGTCACAGATACGCAGTATTTT.